The 21 T cell receptor beta chains below come from one sample, sequenced in a study of CD8 T cells in ankylosing spondylitis. Antigens of these TCRs are unknown. TCRdb fed the 5' RACE reads into MiXCR, producing one record per CDR3 protein. The sample includes 350,000 or so distinct CDR3 sequences, 6.5% to 10% of them seen just once. Study results and caveats: For ankylosing spondylitis blood, a TCR beta motif of 7 to 9 highly homologous variants appeared characteristic.

Sequenced sample: blood, either unsorted or a sorted T cell fraction (not recorded which). The receptors here all came from a male donor with ankylosing spondylitis.

This clonotype was detected only a few times. J is TRBJ1-1 and V is TRBV30, with TRBD1 as a possible D gene (5 bases). V lost 4 bases and J lost 0, with 9 bases in between. This CDR3 region has 13 residues. Germline CDR1 and CDR2: GTSNPN and SVGIG (reference sequence). CDR3 coding DNA: TGTGCCTGGACGGGCAGGGTGAACACTGAAGCTTTCTTT. Amino acid sequence: CAWTGRVNTEAFF. Filled out from reference TRBV30 and TRBJ1-1, the complete variable domain reads SQTIHQWPATLVQPVGSPLSLECTVEGTSNPNLYWYRQAAGRGLQLLFYSVGIGQISSEVPQNLSASRPQDRQFILSSKKLLLSDSGFYLCAWTGRVNTEAFFGQGTRLTVV.

This clonotype occurred many times. J is TRBJ2-3 and V is TRBV27; 9 positions agree with TRBD1. Germline CDR1 reads MNHEY; CDR2 reads SMNVEV (reference sequence). V trimming: 8 bases; J trimming: 3 bases; junction bases outside the gene matches: 6. CDR3 size: 14 residues. This chain's CDR3 is CASGDRERTDTQYF. For the CDR3, the DNA is TGTGCCAGCGGGGACAGGGAAAGGACAGATACGCAGTATTTT.

This clonotype showed up many times. The chain combines TRBV12-3 or TRBV12-4 with TRBJ2-7, with D maybe TRBD1 (6 bases). The V and J ends lost 6 bases and 1 base respectively, with 13 bases between them. The CDR3 is 14 amino acids. CDR3 amino acids: CASSSDRISYEQYF. The CDR3 bases are TGTGCCAGCAGCTCGGACAGAATATCCTACGAGCAGTACTTC.

In DNA form, the CDR3 reads TGTGCCAGCAGTTGGGGACTAGCGGGTGAGCAGTACTTC. Its protein product is CASSWGLAGEQYF. The V and J genes are TRBV27 and TRBJ2-7; TRBD2 matches 12 bases. Trimming cost V 4 bases and J 7 bases; bases outside gene matches: 2. Germline CDR1 reads MNHEY; CDR2 reads SMNVEV (reference sequence). The CDR3 runs to 13 residues.

The chain employs TRBV5-1 and TRBJ2-1; 9 positions agree with TRBD2. There are 17 residues in the CDR3. Unmatched junction bases numbered 16, after V lost 5 bases and J lost 7 bases. The germline CDR1 and CDR2 sequences are SGHRS and YFSETQ. In nucleotides, the CDR3 is TGCGCCAGCAGTCACGGCGGGCTAGCGGGACCAAAAAATGAGCAGTTCTTC. As protein: CASSHGGLAGPKNEQFF.

This clonotype appeared many times. This chain connects TRBV2 to TRBJ1-5; no definite D call. The V gene lost 9 bases and the J gene lost 3 bases, with 12 bases spanning the gap. CDR1 SNHLY and CDR2 FYNNEI come from the germline V gene. The CDR3 spans 13 residues. CDR3 nucleotides: TGTGCCAGTGCCCCCTATGTCAATCAGCCCCAGCATTTT. Its translation is CASAPYVNQPQHF.

The chain recombines TRBV7-2 with TRBJ2-3; D may be TRBD2 (5 bases). The CDR3 has 14 amino acids. Trimming cost V 2 bases and J 4 bases, with 10 bases left between them. Germline V CDR1 and CDR2: SGHTA, FQGNSA. Here the CDR3 reads CASSLHGNADTQYF. CDR3 sequence (DNA): TGTGCCAGCAGCTTACACGGGAACGCAGATACGCAGTATTTT.

This clonotype was seen only once. The chain combines TRBV28 with TRBJ2-7; TRBD1 is a possible D gene (5 bases). The CDR3 length is 14 residues. V lost 10 bases and J lost 4, with 20 bases in between. Looked up from germline, CDR1 is MDHEN and CDR2 is SYDVKM. The CDR3 region is CATTASGAMYEQYF. CDR3 DNA sequence: TGTGCCACCACCGCTTCTGGGGCTATGTACGAGCAGTACTTC.

In this sample, this clonotype turned up a few times. This chain connects TRBV2 to TRBJ2-2; D is unresolved. The CDR3 sequence is 14 residues long. Germline values: CDR1 SNHLY, CDR2 FYNNEI. Trimming cost V 6 bases and J 6 bases, with 14 bases left between them. As DNA, the CDR3 is TGTGCCAGCAGACGGACCGTGGTGGCCGGGGAGCTGTTTTTT. Translation: CASRRTVVAGELFF.

This clonotype has more than one count but fewer than ten. The rearrangement uses TRBV12-3 or TRBV12-4 and TRBJ2-7; D unresolved. This CDR3 is built from 13 residues. V was cut by 1 base and J by 5 bases, with 9 bases left in between. CDR3 sequence reads: CASSLDPTHEQYF. In DNA, the CDR3 is TGTGCCAGCAGTTTAGATCCGACCCACGAGCAGTACTTC.

The rearrangement joins TRBV10-3 to TRBJ2-7, with 11 positions matching TRBD1. Germline assignment: CDR1 ENHRY and CDR2 SYGVKD. The CDR3 spans 15 residues. The V segment lost 4 bases and the J segment 6 bases; nucleotides outside the gene matches: 8. CDR3 sequence reads: CAISAAGQGVFEQYF. The DNA of the CDR3 is TGTGCCATCAGTGCCGCGGGACAGGGGGTGTTCGAGCAGTACTTC.

This rearrangement joins TRBV7-9 to TRBJ2-1, with TRBD1 matching over 8 bases. The CDR3 is 12 amino acids. Losses at the gene ends were 2 bases for V and 15 bases for J; bases not matched to a gene: 6. CDR1 is SEHNR, CDR2 FQNEAQ, per germline (reference sequence). This CDR3 is CASSLPRDRSFF. The CDR3 DNA is TGTGCCAGCAGCTTACCCCGGGACAGGTCGTTCTTC.

This clonotype was recorded many times. The chain employs TRBV28 and TRBJ2-1; 12 nucleotides line up with TRBD2. After removal of 5 bases from V and 7 bases from J, the junction contained 9 bases not matched to a gene. The CDR3 totals 16 residues. Germline loops: CDR1 MDHEN, CDR2 SYDVKM. CDR3 coding DNA: TGTGCCAGCAGTCCCCTAGGGACTAGCGGGCGTAATGAGCAGTTCTTC. Protein product: CASSPLGTSGRNEQFF.

The sample holds a few counts of this clonotype. V is TRBV4-1 and J is TRBJ2-7; 9 positions agree with TRBD1. This CDR3 has 14 amino acids. J gave up 3 bases and V 1 base, and 1 base lay outside the gene matches. Germline CDR1 MGHRA, CDR2 YSYEKL. CDR3 DNA sequence: TGCGCCAGCAGCCAAGGGGGACAGGGCTACGAGCAGTACTTC. This encodes CASSQGGQGYEQYF.

V and J are TRBV4-1 and TRBJ2-1; D uncertain. CDR3 length: 15 residues. Germline assignment: CDR1 MGHRA and CDR2 YSYEKL. Trimming took off 0 bases at V and 3 bases at J, with 9 bases between the two ends. For the CDR3, the DNA is TGCGCCAGCAGCCAAGAAATGGGGTTCTACAATGAGCAGTTCTTC. The encoded protein is CASSQEMGFYNEQFF.

This clonotype was observed many times. The chain uses TRBV28 and TRBJ2-1; 8 bases match TRBD2. The J segment lost 4 bases and the V segment lost 6 bases, leaving 11 bases of the junction unmatched. The CDR3 is 16 residues long. Per the germline V gene, CDR1 is MDHEN and CDR2 is SYDVKM. The CDR3 bases are TGTGCCAGCAGCCCTCGGGGGGGGCCGCGTTACAATGAGCAGTTCTTC. This codes for CASSPRGGPRYNEQFF.

The J gene is TRBJ2-5, the V gene TRBV24-1; 11 bases map to TRBD2. The CDR3 totals 16 residues. Germline values: CDR1 KGHDR, CDR2 SFDVKD. J was trimmed by 4 bases and V by 4 bases; bases with no gene match: 7. CDR3 residues: CATSDPPLAGGETQYF. The CDR3 DNA is TGTGCCACCAGTGACCCTCCTCTAGCGGGAGGAGAGACCCAGTACTTC.

This clonotype has a count of ten or more. The chain combines TRBV5-5 with TRBJ1-5, with D possibly TRBD1 on 5 matching bases. This CDR3 has 14 residues. V lost 3 bases to trimming and J lost 5 bases, with 12 bases between them. The V gene's germline CDR1 is SGHKS and CDR2 YYEKEE (reference sequence). Here the CDR3 DNA reads TGTGCCAGCAGCTGGGGGACCGGGGATCAGCCCCAGCATTTT. Translated, it gives CASSWGTGDQPQHF.

A few counts support this clonotype. V is TRBV5-1 and J is TRBJ2-2, with D unclear. CDR1 and CDR2 (germline): SGHRS, YFSETQ. There are 15 residues in the CDR3. V shed 6 bases and J shed 1 base, with 13 bases lying between them. The CDR3 spells CASIPGSMNTGELFF. The DNA for the CDR3 is TGCGCCAGCATTCCCGGGTCCATGAACACCGGGGAGCTGTTTTTT.

The genes are TRBV2 and TRBJ2-5, with TRBD1 as a possible D gene (5 bases). This CDR3 region has 17 residues. The V end lost 2 bases, the J end lost 4 bases, and 20 bases lay between the germline ends. The V gene's germline CDR1 is SNHLY and CDR2 FYNNEI. The CDR3 nucleotides read TGTGCCAGCAGTGAATTAGGTGGCAGGGCATCGGTAGAGACCCAGTACTTC. Translation gives CASSELGGRASVETQYF.

The chain is built from TRBV7-8 and TRBJ2-2; 7 bases align to TRBD2. CDR1 is SGHVS, CDR2 FQNEAQ, per germline. With 5 bases clipped from V and 4 bases from J, the junction kept 7 bases outside the gene matches. This CDR3 is built from 15 residues. Here the CDR3 DNA reads TGTGCCAGCAGCCGGATGCTAGCGGCCACCGGGGAGCTGTTTTTT. Its protein product is CASSRMLAATGELFF.